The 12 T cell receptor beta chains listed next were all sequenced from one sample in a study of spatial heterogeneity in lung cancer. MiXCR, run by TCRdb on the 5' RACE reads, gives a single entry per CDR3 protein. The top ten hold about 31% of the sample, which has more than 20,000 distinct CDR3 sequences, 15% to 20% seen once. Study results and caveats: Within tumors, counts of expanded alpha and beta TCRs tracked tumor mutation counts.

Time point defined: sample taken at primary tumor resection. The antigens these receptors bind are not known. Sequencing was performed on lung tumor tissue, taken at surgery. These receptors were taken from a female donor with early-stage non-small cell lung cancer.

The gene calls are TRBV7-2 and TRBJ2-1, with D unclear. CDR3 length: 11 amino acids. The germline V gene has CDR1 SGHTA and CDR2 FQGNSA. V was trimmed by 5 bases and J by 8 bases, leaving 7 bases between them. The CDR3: CASSPYYEQFF. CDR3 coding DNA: TGTGCCAGCAGCCCTTACTATGAGCAGTTCTTC.

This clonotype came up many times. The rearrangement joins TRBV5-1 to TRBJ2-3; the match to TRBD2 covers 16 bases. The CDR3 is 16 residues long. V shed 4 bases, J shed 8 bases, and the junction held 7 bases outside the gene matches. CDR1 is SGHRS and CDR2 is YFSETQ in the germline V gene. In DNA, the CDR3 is TGCGCCAGCAGCGGGACTAGCGGGAGGGCCCGGGGTACGCAGTATTTT. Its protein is CASSGTSGRARGTQYF.

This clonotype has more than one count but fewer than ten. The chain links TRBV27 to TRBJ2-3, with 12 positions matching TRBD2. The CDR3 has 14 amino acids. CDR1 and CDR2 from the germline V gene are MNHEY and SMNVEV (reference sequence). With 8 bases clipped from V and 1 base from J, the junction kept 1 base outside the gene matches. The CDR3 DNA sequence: TGTGCCAGCCGACTAGCGGGAGGCACAGATACGCAGTATTTT. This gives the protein CASRLAGGTDTQYF.

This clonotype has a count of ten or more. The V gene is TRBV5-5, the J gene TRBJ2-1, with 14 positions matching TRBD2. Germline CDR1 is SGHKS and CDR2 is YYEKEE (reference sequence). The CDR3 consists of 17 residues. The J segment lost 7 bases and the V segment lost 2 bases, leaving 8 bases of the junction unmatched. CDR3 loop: CASSFTAGLAGVNEQFF. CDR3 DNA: TGTGCCAGCAGCTTTACGGCGGGACTAGCGGGAGTGAATGAGCAGTTCTTC. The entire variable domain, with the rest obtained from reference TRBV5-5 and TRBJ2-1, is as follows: DAGVTQSPTHLIKTRGQQVTLRCSPISGHKSVSWYQQVLGQGPQFIFQYYEKEERGRGNFPDRFSARQFPNYSSELNVNALLLGDSALYLCASSFTAGLAGVNEQFFGPGTRLTVL.

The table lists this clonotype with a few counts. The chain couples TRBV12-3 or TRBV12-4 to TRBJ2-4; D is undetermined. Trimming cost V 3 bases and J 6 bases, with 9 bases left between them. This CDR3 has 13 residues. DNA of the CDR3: TGTGCCAGCAGTTTCAACGGACCAAACATTCAGTACTTC. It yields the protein CASSFNGPNIQYF.

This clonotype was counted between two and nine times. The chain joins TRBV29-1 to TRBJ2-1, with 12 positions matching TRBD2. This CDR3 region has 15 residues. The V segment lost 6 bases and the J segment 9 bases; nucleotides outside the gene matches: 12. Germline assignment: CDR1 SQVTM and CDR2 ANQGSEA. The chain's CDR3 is CSVSMTSGSSIEQFF. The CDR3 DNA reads TGCAGCGTGTCGATGACTAGCGGGAGTTCGATTGAGCAGTTCTTC.

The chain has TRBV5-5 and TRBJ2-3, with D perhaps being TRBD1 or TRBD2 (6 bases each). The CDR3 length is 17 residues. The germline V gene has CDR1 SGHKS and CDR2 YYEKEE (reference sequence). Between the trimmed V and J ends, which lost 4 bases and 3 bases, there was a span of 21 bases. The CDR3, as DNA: TGTGCCAGCAGCGACGTGTACGGGGGCAAGAGAACAGATACGCAGTATTTT. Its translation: CASSDVYGGKRTDTQYF.

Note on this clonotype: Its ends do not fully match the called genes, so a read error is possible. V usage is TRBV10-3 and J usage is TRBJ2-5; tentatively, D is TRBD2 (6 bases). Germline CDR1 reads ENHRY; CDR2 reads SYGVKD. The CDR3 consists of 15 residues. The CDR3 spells CAISPSGGVQATQYF. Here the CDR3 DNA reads TGTGCCATCAGCCCGTCCGGGGGAGTACAAGCGACCCAGTACTTC.

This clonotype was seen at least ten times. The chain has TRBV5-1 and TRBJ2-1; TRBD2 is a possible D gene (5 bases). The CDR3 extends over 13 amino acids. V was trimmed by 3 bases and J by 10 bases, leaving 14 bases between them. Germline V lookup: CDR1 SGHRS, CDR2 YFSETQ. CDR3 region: CASSSRGTGEQFF. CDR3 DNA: TGCGCCAGCAGCTCCCGAGGTACGGGGGAGCAGTTCTTC. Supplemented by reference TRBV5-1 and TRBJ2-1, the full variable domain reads KAGVTQTPRYLIKTRGQQVTLSCSPISGHRSVSWYQQTPGQGLQFLFEYFSETQRNKGNFPGRFSGRQFSNSRSEMNVSTLELGDSALYLCASSSRGTGEQFFGPGTRLTVL.

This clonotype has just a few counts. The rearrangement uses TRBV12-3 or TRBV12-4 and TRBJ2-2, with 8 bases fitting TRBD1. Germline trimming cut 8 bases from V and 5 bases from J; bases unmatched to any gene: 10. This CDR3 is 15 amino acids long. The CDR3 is CASPRTGTYTGELFF. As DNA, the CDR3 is TGTGCCAGCCCGAGGACAGGGACATATACCGGGGAGCTGTTTTTT.

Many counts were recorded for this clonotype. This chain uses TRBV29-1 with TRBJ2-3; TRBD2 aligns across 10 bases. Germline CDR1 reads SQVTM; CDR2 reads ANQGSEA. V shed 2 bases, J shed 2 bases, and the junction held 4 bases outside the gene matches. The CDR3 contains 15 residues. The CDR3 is CSVETSGTYTDTQYF. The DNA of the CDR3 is TGCAGCGTTGAAACTAGCGGGACTTACACAGATACGCAGTATTTT.

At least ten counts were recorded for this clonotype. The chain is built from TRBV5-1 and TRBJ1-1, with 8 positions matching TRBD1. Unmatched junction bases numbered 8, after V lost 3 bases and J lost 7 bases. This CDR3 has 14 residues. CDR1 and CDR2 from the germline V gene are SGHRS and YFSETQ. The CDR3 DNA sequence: TGCGCCAGCAGCTGGGCAGGGGGCCTGGTTGAAGCTTTCTTT. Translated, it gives CASSWAGGLVEAFF.